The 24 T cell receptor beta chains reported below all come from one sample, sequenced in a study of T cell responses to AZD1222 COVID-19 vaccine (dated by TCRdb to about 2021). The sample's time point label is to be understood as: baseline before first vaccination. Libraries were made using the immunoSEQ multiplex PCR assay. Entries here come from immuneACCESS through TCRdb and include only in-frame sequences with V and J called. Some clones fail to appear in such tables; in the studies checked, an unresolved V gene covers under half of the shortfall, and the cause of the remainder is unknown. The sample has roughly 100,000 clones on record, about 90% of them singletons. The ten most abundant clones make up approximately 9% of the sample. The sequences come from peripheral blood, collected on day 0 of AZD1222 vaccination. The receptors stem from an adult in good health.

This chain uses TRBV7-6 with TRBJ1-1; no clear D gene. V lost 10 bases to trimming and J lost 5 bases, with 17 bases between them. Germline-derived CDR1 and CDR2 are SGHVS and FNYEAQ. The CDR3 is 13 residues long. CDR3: CATAYNRRTEAFF. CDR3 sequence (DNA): TGTGCCACAGCCTATAATAGGAGGACTGAAGCTTTCTTT. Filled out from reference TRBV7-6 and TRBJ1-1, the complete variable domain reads GAGVSQSPRYKVTKRGQDVALRCDPISGHVSLYWYRQALGQGPEFLTYFNYEAQQDKSGLPNDRFSAERPEGSISTLTIQRTEQRDSAMYRCATAYNRRTEAFFGQGTRLTVV.

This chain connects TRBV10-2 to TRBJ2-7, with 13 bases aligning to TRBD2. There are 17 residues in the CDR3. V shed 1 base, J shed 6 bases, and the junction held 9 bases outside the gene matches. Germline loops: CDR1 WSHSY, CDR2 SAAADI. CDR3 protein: CASSEWGLAGSRGEQYF. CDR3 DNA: TGCGCCAGCAGTGAGTGGGGACTAGCGGGGTCTCGGGGCGAGCAGTACTTC.

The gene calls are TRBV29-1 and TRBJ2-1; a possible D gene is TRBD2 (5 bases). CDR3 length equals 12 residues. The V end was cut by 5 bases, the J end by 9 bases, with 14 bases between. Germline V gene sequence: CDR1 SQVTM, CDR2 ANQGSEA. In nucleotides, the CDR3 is TGCAGCGTTAGTGTTGTGGGGAGTGAGCAGTTCTTC. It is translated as CSVSVVGSEQFF.

CDR3 sequence (DNA): TGTGCCAGCAGCTTAGGGGACAGGGTCTATGGCTACACCTTC. Protein sequence: CASSLGDRVYGYTF. V and J are TRBV7-9 and TRBJ1-2; 9 nucleotides align to TRBD1. J was trimmed by 4 bases and V by 1 base; bases with no gene match: 1. The V gene's germline CDR1 is SEHNR and CDR2 FQNEAQ (reference sequence). There are 14 residues in the CDR3.

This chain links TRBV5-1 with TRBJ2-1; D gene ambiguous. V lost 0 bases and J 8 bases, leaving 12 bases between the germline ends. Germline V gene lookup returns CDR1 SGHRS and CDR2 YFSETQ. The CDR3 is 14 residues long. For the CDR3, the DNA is TGCGCCAGCAGCTTGGACCCAGGCCCCTATGAGCAGTTCTTC. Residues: CASSLDPGPYEQFF.

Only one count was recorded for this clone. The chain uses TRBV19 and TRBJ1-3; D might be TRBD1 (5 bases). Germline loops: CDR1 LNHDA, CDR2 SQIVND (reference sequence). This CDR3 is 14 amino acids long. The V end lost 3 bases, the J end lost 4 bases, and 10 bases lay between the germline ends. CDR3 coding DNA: TGTGCCAGTAGTATCCAGGGCAGAGGAAACACCATATATTTT. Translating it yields CASSIQGRGNTIYF.

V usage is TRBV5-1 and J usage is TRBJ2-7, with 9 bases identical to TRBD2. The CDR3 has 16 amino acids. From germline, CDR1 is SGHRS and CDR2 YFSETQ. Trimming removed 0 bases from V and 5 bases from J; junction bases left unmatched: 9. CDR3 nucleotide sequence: TGCGCCAGCAGCTTGGGAGCGGTAGCGGGGGTGCACGAGCAGTACTTC. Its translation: CASSLGAVAGVHEQYF.

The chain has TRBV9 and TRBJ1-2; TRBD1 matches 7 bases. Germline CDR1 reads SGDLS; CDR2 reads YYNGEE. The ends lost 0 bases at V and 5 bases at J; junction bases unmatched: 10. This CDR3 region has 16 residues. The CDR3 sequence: CASSVGPTGTSYGYTF. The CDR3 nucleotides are TGTGCCAGCAGCGTAGGCCCGACAGGGACATCATATGGCTACACCTTC. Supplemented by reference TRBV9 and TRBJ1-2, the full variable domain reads DSGVTQTPKHLITATGQRVTLRCSPRSGDLSVYWYQQSLDQGLQFLIQYYNGEERAKGNILERFSAQQFPDLHSELNLSSLELGDSALYFCASSVGPTGTSYGYTFGSGTRLTVV.

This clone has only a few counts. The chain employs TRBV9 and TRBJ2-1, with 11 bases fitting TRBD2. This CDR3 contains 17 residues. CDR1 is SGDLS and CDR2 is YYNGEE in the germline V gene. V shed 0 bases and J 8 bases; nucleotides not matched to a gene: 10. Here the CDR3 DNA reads TGTGCCAGCAGCGTAGAGGGTAGCGGGAGGGCCGGCGATGAGCAGTTCTTC. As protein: CASSVEGSGRAGDEQFF.

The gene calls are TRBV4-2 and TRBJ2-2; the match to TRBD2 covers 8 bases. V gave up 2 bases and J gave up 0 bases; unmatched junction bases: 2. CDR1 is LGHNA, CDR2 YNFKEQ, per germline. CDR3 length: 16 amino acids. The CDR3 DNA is TGTGCCAGCAGCCAATGGACTAGCCCGAACACCGGGGAGCTGTTTTTT. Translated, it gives CASSQWTSPNTGELFF.

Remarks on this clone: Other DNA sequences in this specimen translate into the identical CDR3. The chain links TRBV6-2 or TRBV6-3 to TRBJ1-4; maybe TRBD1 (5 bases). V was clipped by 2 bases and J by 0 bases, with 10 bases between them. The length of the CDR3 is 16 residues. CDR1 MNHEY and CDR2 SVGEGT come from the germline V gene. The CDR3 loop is CASSYDGAATNEKLFF. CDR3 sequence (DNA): TGTGCCAGCAGTTACGACGGGGCAGCAACTAATGAAAAACTGTTTTTT.

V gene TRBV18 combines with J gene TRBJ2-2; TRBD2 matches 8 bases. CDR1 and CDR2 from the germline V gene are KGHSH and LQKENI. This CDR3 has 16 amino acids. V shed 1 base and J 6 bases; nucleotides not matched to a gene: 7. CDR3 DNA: TGTGCCAGCTCACCACACCCTAGCGGGTCGCCCGGGGAGCTGTTTTTT. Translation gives CASSPHPSGSPGELFF.

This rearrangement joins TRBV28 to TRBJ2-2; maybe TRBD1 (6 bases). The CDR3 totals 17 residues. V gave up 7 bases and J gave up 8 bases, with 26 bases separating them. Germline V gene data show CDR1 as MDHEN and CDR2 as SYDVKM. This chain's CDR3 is CASTLSPGHKVVGELFF. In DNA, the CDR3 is TGTGCCAGCACCTTATCCCCGGGACACAAGGTCGTAGGGGAGCTGTTTTTT.

The CDR3 reads CASSLVGGHRTEAFF. The CDR3 DNA follows: TGTGCCAGCAGCTTAGTGGGGGGGCACCGGACTGAAGCTTTCTTT. The J gene is TRBJ1-1, the V gene TRBV7-6; possibly TRBD1 for D (6 bases). The ends were cut back, 1 base at V and 5 bases at J, with 14 bases in the middle. Per germline, CDR1 SGHVS and CDR2 FNYEAQ. CDR3 length: 15 amino acids.

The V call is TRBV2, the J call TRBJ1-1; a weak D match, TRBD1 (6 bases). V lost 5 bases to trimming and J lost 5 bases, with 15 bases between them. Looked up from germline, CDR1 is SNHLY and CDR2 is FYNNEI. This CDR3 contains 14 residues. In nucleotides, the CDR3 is TGTGCCAGCAGTCCAATCGGGGGGCGGACTGAAGCTTTCTTT. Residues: CASSPIGGRTEAFF.

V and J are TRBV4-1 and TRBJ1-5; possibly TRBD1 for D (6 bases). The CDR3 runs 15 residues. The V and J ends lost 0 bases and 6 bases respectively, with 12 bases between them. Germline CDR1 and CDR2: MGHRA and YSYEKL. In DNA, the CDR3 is TGCGCCAGCAGCCAAGATTGGGTGGGGGCTCAGCCCCAGCATTTT. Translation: CASSQDWVGAQPQHF.

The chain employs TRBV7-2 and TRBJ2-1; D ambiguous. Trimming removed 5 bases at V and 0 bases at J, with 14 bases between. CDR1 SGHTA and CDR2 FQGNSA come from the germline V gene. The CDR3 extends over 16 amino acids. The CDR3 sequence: CASSLIRLSSYNEQFF. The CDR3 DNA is TGTGCCAGCAGCCTTATCAGGCTCAGCTCCTACAATGAGCAGTTCTTC. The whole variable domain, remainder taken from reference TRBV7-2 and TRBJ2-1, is GAGVSQSPSNKVTEKGKDVELRCDPISGHTALYWYRQSLGQGLEFLIYFQGNSAPDKSGLPSDRFSAERTGGSVSTLTIQRTQQEDSAVYLCASSLIRLSSYNEQFFGPGTRLTVL.

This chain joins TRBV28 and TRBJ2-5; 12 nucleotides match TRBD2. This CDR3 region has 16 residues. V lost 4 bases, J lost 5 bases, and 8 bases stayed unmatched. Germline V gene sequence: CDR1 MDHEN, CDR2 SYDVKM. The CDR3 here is CASSSQTSGRYETQYF. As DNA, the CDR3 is TGTGCCAGCAGTTCCCAGACTAGCGGGAGATACGAGACCCAGTACTTC.

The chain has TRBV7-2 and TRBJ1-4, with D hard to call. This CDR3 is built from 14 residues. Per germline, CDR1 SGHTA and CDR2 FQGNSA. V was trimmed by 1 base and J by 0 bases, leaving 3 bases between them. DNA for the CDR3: TGTGCCAGCAGCTTAGGGGCAACTAATGAAAAACTGTTTTTT. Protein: CASSLGATNEKLFF.

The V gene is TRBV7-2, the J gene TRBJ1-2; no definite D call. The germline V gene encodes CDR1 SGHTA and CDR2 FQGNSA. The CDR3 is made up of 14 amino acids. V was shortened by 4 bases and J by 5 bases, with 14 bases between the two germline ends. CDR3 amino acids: CASSSRSTSYGYTF. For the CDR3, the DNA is TGTGCCAGCAGCTCCAGGTCAACCTCGTATGGCTACACCTTC.

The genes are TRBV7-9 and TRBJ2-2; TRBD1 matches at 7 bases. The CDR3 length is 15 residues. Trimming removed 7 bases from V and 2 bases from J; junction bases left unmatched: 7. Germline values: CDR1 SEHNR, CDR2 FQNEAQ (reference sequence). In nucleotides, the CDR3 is TGTGCCAGCACCTACAGGGGACCAAACACCGGGGAGCTGTTTTTT. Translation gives CASTYRGPNTGELFF.

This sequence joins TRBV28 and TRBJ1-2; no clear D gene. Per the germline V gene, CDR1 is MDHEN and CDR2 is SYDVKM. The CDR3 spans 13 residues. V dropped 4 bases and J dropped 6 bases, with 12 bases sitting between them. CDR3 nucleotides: TGTGCCAGCAGTTCGACCCGGGTTCATGGCTACACCTTC. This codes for CASSSTRVHGYTF.

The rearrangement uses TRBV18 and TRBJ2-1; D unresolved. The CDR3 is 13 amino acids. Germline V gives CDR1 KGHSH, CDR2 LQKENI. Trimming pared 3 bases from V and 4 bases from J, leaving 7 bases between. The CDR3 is CASSPTGYNEQFF. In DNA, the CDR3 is TGTGCCAGCTCACCGACGGGTTACAATGAGCAGTTCTTC. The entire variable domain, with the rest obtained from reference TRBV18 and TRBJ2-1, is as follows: NAGVMQNPRHLVRRRGQEARLRCSPMKGHSHVYWYRQLPEEGLKFMVYLQKENIIDESGMPKERFSAEFPKEGPSILRIQQVVRGDSAAYFCASSPTGYNEQFFGPGTRLTVL.

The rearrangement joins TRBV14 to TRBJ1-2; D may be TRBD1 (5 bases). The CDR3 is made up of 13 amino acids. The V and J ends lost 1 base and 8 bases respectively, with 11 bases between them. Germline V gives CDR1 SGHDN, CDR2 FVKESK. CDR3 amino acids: CASSQVRDGGYTF. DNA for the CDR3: TGTGCCAGCAGCCAAGTCAGGGACGGGGGCTACACCTTC.